This TCR beta chain was recovered during a study of blood T cell repertoires in COVID-19. Across the whole study: Acute-phase and convalescent COVID-19 samples originated in the United States, Italy and Spain.

Trimming took 1 base from V and 7 from J, leaving 8 bases between them. This CDR3 is 12 amino acids long. From germline, CDR1 is LGHDT and CDR2 YNNKEL (reference sequence). Per the original methods: Estimation of nucleated cell counts was performed using reference gene primer amplification. Assay used: immunoSEQ multiplex PCR; TCRdb lists only in-frame clones, some missing. That table supplies the V and J calls and clone size; D and trimming were determined from the DNA. This sample has about 320,000 clones, with around 92% found just once. The receptor was derived from a man aged 18 to 29 who had recovered from COVID-19. What was sequenced was peripheral blood. The V gene is TRBV3-1 (or the pseudogene TRBV3-2), the J gene TRBJ2-7, with D unclear. CDR3 sequence reads: CASSQVSSEQYF. The CDR3 DNA sequence: TGTGCCAGCAGCCAAGTTAGTTCTGAGCAGTACTTC.